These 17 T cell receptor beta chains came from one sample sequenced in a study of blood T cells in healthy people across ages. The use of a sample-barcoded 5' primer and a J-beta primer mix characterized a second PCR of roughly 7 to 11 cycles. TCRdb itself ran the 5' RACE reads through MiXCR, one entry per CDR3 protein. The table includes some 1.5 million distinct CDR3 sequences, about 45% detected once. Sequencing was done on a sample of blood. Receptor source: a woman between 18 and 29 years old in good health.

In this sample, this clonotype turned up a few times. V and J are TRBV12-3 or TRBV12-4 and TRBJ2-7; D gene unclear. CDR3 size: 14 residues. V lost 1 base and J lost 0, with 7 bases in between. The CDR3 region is CASSLGWISYEQYF. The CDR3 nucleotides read TGTGCCAGCAGTTTAGGGTGGATCTCCTACGAGCAGTACTTC.

The CDR3 sequence is CSVEEWQGVNNEQYF. The DNA of the CDR3 is TGCAGCGTTGAAGAATGGCAGGGAGTGAACAATGAGCAGTACTTC. This chain uses TRBV29-1 with TRBJ2-5, with D tentatively TRBD1 or TRBD2 (5 bases each). Germline V lookup: CDR1 SQVTM, CDR2 ANQGSEA. This CDR3 contains 15 residues. Trimming shortened V by 0 bases and J by 11 bases, and 22 bases separated the two germline ends. Variable domain in full (rest from reference TRBV29-1 and TRBJ2-5): SAVISQKPSRDICQRGTSLTIQCQVDSQVTMMFWYRQQPGQSLTLIATANQGSEATYESGFVIDKFPISRPNLTFSTLTVSNMSPEDSSIYLCSVEEWQGVNNEQYFGPGTRLLVL.

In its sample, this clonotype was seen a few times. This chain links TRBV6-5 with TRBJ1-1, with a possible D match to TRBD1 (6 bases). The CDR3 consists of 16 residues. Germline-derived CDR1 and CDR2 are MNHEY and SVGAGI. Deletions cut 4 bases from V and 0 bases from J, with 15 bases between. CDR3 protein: CASSSPQGLMNTEAFF. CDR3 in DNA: TGTGCCAGCAGTTCCCCACAGGGACTCATGAACACTGAAGCTTTCTTT.

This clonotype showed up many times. The CDR3 reads CASSSLGYEQYF. The DNA of the CDR3 is TGTGCCAGCAGCTCTCTAGGCTACGAGCAGTACTTC. V is TRBV3-1 and J is TRBJ2-7, with D uncertain. The V gene's germline CDR1 is LGHDT and CDR2 YNNKEL (reference sequence). The CDR3 is made up of 12 amino acids. Between the trimmed V and J ends, which lost 5 bases and 3 bases, there was a span of 8 bases.

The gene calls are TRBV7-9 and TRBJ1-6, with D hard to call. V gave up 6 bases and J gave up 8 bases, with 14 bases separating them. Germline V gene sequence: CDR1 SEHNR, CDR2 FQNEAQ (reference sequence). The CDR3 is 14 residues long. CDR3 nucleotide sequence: TGTGCCAGCAGTCAAACGAACTGGGATTCACCCCTCCACTTT. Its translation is CASSQTNWDSPLHF. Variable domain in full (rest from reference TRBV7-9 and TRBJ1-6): DTGVSQNPRHKITKRGQNVTFRCDPISEHNRLYWYRQTLGQGPEFLTYFQNEAQLEKSRLLSDRFSAERPKGSFSTLEIQRTEQGDSAMYLCASSQTNWDSPLHFGNGTRLTVT.

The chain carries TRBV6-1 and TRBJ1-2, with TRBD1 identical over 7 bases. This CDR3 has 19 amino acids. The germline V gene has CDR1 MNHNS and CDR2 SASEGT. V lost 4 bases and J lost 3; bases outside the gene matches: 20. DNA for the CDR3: TGTGCCAGCAGTGGACTCCACAGGGGAGTAAGCGCGGGGGACTATGGCTACACCTTC. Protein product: CASSGLHRGVSAGDYGYTF.

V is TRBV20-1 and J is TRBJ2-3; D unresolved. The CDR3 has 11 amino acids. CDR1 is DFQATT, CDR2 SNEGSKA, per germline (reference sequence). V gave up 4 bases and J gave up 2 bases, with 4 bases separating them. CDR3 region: CSATATDTQYF. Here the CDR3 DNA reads TGCAGTGCTACGGCCACAGATACGCAGTATTTT.

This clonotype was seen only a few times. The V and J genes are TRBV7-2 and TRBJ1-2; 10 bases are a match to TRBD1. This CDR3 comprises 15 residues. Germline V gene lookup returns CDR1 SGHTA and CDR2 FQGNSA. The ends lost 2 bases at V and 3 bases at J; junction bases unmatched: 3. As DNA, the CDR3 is TGTGCCAGCAGCTTATCCGGACAGGGGGACTATGGCTACACCTTC. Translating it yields CASSLSGQGDYGYTF.

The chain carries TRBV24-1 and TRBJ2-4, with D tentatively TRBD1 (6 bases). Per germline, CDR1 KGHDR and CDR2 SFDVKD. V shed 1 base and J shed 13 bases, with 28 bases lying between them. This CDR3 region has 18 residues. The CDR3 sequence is CATSDFVVDRRAYNEQYF. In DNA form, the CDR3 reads TGTGCCACCAGTGATTTTGTCGTTGACAGGCGAGCTTACAATGAGCAGTACTTC.

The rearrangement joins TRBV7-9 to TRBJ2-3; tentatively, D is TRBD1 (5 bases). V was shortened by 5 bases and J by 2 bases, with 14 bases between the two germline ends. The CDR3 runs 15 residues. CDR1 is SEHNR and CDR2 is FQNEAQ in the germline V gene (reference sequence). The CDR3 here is CASSLRGEITDTQYF. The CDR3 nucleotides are TGTGCCAGCAGCCTTAGGGGTGAGATCACAGATACGCAGTATTTT.

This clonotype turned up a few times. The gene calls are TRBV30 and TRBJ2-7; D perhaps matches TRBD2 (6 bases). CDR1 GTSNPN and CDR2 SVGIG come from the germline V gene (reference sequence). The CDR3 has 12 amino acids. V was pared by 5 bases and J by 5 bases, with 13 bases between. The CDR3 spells CAWDGGSNEQYF. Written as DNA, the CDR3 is TGTGCCTGGGATGGAGGGTCCAACGAGCAGTACTTC.

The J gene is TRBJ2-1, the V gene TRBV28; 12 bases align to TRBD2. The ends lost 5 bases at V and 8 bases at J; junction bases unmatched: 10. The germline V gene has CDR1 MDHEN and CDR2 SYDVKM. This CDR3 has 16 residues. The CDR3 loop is CASSPRLAGAEDEQFF. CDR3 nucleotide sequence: TGTGCCAGCAGTCCTAGACTAGCGGGGGCTGAAGATGAGCAGTTCTTC. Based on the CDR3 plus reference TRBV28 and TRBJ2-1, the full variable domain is DVKVTQSSRYLVKRTGEKVFLECVQDMDHENMFWYRQDPGLGLRLIYFSYDVKMKEKGDIPEGYSVSREKKERFSLILESASTNQTSMYLCASSPRLAGAEDEQFFGPGTRLTVL.

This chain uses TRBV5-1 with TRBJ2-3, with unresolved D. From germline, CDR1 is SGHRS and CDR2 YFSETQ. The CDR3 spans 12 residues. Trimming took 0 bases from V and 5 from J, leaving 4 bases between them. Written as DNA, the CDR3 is TGCGCCAGCAGCTTGGAATTAGATACGCAGTATTTT. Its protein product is CASSLELDTQYF.

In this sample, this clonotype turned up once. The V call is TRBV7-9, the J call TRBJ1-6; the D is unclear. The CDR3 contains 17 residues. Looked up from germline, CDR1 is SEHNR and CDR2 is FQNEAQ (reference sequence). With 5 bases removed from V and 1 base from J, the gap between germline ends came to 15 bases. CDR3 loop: CASSRDPPASYNSPLHF. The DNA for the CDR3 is TGTGCCAGCAGCCGAGACCCTCCAGCATCCTATAATTCACCCCTCCACTTT.

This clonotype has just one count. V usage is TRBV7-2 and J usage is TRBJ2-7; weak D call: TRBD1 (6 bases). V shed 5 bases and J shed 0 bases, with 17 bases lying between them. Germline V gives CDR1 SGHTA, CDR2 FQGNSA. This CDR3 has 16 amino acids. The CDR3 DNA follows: TGTGCCAGCAGCCGCGCGACAGGCCTGAGCTCCTACGAGCAGTACTTC. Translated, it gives CASSRATGLSSYEQYF.

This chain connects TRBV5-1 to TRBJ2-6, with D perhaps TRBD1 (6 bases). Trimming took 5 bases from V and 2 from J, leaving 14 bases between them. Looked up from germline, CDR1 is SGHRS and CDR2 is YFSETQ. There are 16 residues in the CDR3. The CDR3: CASRSDSNTGANVLTF. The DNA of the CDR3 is TGCGCCAGCAGGTCGGACAGCAACACTGGGGCCAACGTCCTGACTTTC.

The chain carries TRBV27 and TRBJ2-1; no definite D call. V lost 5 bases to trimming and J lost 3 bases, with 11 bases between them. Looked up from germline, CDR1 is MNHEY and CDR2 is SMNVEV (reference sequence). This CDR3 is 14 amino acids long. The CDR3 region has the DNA TGTGCCAGCAGTGCGCATGGGATCTACAATGAGCAGTTCTTC. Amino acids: CASSAHGIYNEQFF.